A selection of T cell receptor beta chains follows, all from one sample in a study of CD8 T cells in ankylosing spondylitis. A single record per CDR3 protein comes from TCRdb applying MiXCR to the 5' RACE reads. Of 200,000 to 250,000 distinct CDR3 sequences detected, roughly 26% appear once; the ten largest clones hold about 6.9%. Sequencing was done on a sample of blood, either unsorted or a sorted T cell fraction (not recorded which). These receptors originate from a male donor with ankylosing spondylitis or in good health (not recorded which). CDR3s include the opening cysteine and the closing phenylalanine or tryptophan. D genes are given only for firm matches. Only part of the rows carry a size: once, few, many, or a class if the clone is expanded.

J,D,size,V,DNA,CDR3
TRBJ2-7,TRBD2,few,TRBV20-1,TGCAGTGCTAGACTAGCGGGAGGGCCGTCCTACGAGCAGTACTTC,CSARLAGGPSYEQYF
TRBJ2-4,TRBD1,-,TRBV15,TGTGCCACCAGCAGAGATAGGGGGCAGACTGACCTAGCCAAAAACATTCAGTACTTC,CATSRDRGQTDLAKNIQYF
TRBJ2-7,TRBD2,many,TRBV4-1,TGCGCCAGCAGCCAAGAAGGAGGGGAACTAGCGGGAGCCTTGGAGCAGTACTTC,CASSQEGGELAGALEQYF
TRBJ2-5,-,-,TRBV9,TGTGCCAGCAGCGTAGTGGAGGGACCCCAAGAGACCCAGTACTTC,CASSVVEGPQETQYF
TRBJ1-3,-,many,TRBV20-1,TGCAGTGCCCTTAAACCCTTCCCTGGAAACACCATATATTTT,CSALKPFPGNTIYF
TRBJ2-2,-,many,TRBV24-1,TGTGCCACCAGTGATTCGAGGCCGAGTCTCTCCGGGGAGCTGTTTTTT,CATSDSRPSLSGELFF
TRBJ2-1,-,many,TRBV5-1,TGCGCCAGCAGCTTGGAGGGAGCCTACAATGAGCAGTTCTTC,CASSLEGAYNEQFF
TRBJ1-1,-,many,TRBV29-1,TGCAGCGTTGGACGATGGACCACTGAAGCTTTCTTT,CSVGRWTTEAFF
TRBJ1-1,TRBD1,-,TRBV29-1,TGCAGCGGGACAGGGGGGGCTGTGAACACTGAAGCTTTCTTT,CSGTGGAVNTEAFF
TRBJ2-7,TRBD1,-,TRBV20-1,TGCAGTGCTAGTCCCCCAGACAGGGGGGACTACGAGCAGTACTTC,CSASPPDRGDYEQYF
TRBJ2-7,-,few,TRBV6-1,TGTGCCAGCGGGGTCTTCTACGAGCAGTACTTC,CASGVFYEQYF
TRBJ2-5,TRBD2,many,TRBV29-1,TGCAGCGTCACAGGACTAGCCGGGGAGACCCAGTACTTC,CSVTGLAGETQYF
TRBJ2-3,TRBD2,-,TRBV20-1,TGCAGTGCCTCCAAGCGGGGCCTTGGGGATACGCAGTATTTT,CSASKRGLGDTQYF
TRBJ1-5,-,-,TRBV12-3/TRBV12-4,TGTGCCAGCAGTTTAAAGGGTGGGCCCCAGCATTTT,CASSLKGGPQHF
TRBJ2-3,-,many,TRBV25-1,TGTGCCAGCAGTGAATCCGGGGACACAGATACGCAGTATTTT,CASSESGDTDTQYF
TRBJ1-2,-,few,TRBV29-1,TGCAGCGTTCCCCCGTGGGGTAGTCCAACGGGTGGCTACACCTTC,CSVPPWGSPTGGYTF
TRBJ2-1,TRBD2,-,TRBV6-1,TGTGCCAGCAGGGAAGGGACTAGCGGTTACGAGCAGTTCTTC,CASREGTSGYEQFF
TRBJ2-7,-,many,TRBV25-1,TGTGCCAGCTCAACCACCGCGTCGCAGTACTTC,CASSTTASQYF
TRBJ2-7,-,few,TRBV6-5,TGTGCCAGCAGTTACTCGACCACCCTTAGGGAGCAGTACTTC,CASSYSTTLREQYF
TRBJ2-3,TRBD2,-,TRBV20-1,TGCAGTGCTAGAGAACTAGCGGGAGGCACAGATACGCAGTATTTT,CSARELAGGTDTQYF
TRBJ2-7,TRBD2,-,TRBV20-1,TGCAGTGCTCGGAAATCCGGGGGGGTTTCCTACGAGCAGTACTTC,CSARKSGGVSYEQYF
TRBJ1-1,TRBD1,many,TRBV6-2/TRBV6-3,TGTGCCAGCAAAAGGGACAGGGTTATCGCTGAAGCTTTCTTT,CASKRDRVIAEAFF
TRBJ2-7,TRBD1,many,TRBV5-1,TGCGCCAGCAGCTTACAACCGGGACAGGGGTACGAGCAGTACTTC,CASSLQPGQGYEQYF
TRBJ2-5,TRBD2,-,TRBV5-1,TGCGCCAGTTCCGGACTAGCGGGAGGGCCGGGCCAAGAGACCCAGTACTTC,CASSGLAGGPGQETQYF
TRBJ1-5,-,-,TRBV12-3/TRBV12-4,TGTGCCAGCAGCTTAAAACCGGGACAGCCCCAGCATTTT,CASSLKPGQPQHF
TRBJ1-6,-,many,TRBV12-3/TRBV12-4,TGTGCCAGCAGTCCAGGGGACTATAATTCACCCCTCCACTTT,CASSPGDYNSPLHF
TRBJ2-2,-,few,TRBV7-9,TGTGCCAGCAGCCGCTCTGACGGGGAGCTGTTTTTT,CASSRSDGELFF
TRBJ2-1,TRBD1,many,TRBV4-2,TGTGCCAGCAGCCAGACAGGGGCCAATGAGCAGTTCTTC,CASSQTGANEQFF